Listed below are T cell receptor beta chains from one sample, sequenced in a study of blood T cell repertoires in COVID-19. Using immunoSEQ multiplex PCR, the repertoire was profiled, and TCRdb retains in-frame clones only, with some absent. The sample has about 200,000 clones, around 86% seen once. Sequencing was performed on PBMCs or T cells enriched from blood (not recorded which). All receptors come from a woman aged 40 to 55 with acute COVID-19. Each CDR3 is given with its conserved first and last residue. Each record gives: clone size, V gene, D gene, J gene, CDR3 DNA, CDR3 protein. The D gene is left open where the match is weak. Clone size is not always given. Where it is, it says once, few, many or a class for expanded clones.

clone_size: NA; v_call: TRBV5-6; d_call: TRBD1; j_call: TRBJ1-2; cdr3_nt: TGTGCCAGCAGCTGGGGACAGGGGGCGCCGGGCTACACCTTC; cdr3_aa: CASSWGQGAPGYTF
clone_size: NA; v_call: TRBV5-4; d_call: NA; j_call: TRBJ2-5; cdr3_nt: TGTGCCAGCAGCTTGGAAGTGGCAGGGGCGACGGAGACCCAGTACTTC; cdr3_aa: CASSLEVAGATETQYF
clone_size: NA; v_call: TRBV7-8; d_call: TRBD1; j_call: TRBJ1-5; cdr3_nt: TGTGCCAGCAGCTTAAACCGGGACAGGGAACAGCCCCAGCATTTT; cdr3_aa: CASSLNRDREQPQHF
clone_size: NA; v_call: TRBV2; d_call: NA; j_call: TRBJ1-5; cdr3_nt: TGTGCTACGGGCAGGGAGGGCCATCAGCCCCAGCATTTT; cdr3_aa: CATGREGHQPQHF
clone_size: NA; v_call: TRBV14; d_call: TRBD2; j_call: TRBJ2-3; cdr3_nt: TGTGCCAGCAGCCAAGTGAATCTGCTAGCGGGAGGTACGCAGTATTTT; cdr3_aa: CASSQVNLLAGGTQYF
clone_size: NA; v_call: TRBV5-1; d_call: NA; j_call: TRBJ2-5; cdr3_nt: TGCGCCAGCAGCTTGGATGGGCCCGGCGGCGGGGAGACCCAGTACTTC; cdr3_aa: CASSLDGPGGGETQYF
clone_size: NA; v_call: TRBV5-4; d_call: NA; j_call: TRBJ2-5; cdr3_nt: TGTGCCAGCAGCCGGGGAGTAATAGAGACCCAGTACTTC; cdr3_aa: CASSRGVIETQYF
clone_size: NA; v_call: TRBV28; d_call: NA; j_call: TRBJ2-1; cdr3_nt: TGCGCCAGCATATCCGGGTATTCCTACAATGAGCAGTTCTTC; cdr3_aa: CASISGYSYNEQFF
clone_size: NA; v_call: TRBV11-2; d_call: NA; j_call: TRBJ2-1; cdr3_nt: TGTGCCAGCAGCCGAGGGGGGGATGAGCAGTTCTTC; cdr3_aa: CASSRGGDEQFF
clone_size: NA; v_call: TRBV28; d_call: TRBD1; j_call: TRBJ1-5; cdr3_nt: TGTGCCAGCAGTACCGGACAGGGTAAGAGTCAGCCCCAGCATTTT; cdr3_aa: CASSTGQGKSQPQHF
clone_size: few; v_call: TRBV27; d_call: NA; j_call: TRBJ2-5; cdr3_nt: TGTGCCAGTGAGGCCCCAAAAGAGACCCAGTACTTC; cdr3_aa: CASEAPKETQYF
clone_size: once; v_call: TRBV6-5; d_call: NA; j_call: TRBJ1-2; cdr3_nt: TGTGCCAGCGCCCTTGAGGGAGGCTATGGCTACACCTTC; cdr3_aa: CASALEGGYGYTF
clone_size: NA; v_call: TRBV7-9; d_call: NA; j_call: TRBJ1-2; cdr3_nt: TGTGCCAGCAGCTTATTGAGGAGCTACACCTTC; cdr3_aa: CASSLLRSYTF
clone_size: NA; v_call: TRBV7-3; d_call: TRBD2; j_call: TRBJ2-5; cdr3_nt: TGTGCCAGCAGTAATGGCGGGGGGCAAGAGACCCAGTACTTC; cdr3_aa: CASSNGGGQETQYF
clone_size: NA; v_call: TRBV7-8; d_call: TRBD2; j_call: TRBJ2-3; cdr3_nt: TGTGCCAGCAGCCCGAGACTAGCGGGAACGACAGATACGCAGTATTTT; cdr3_aa: CASSPRLAGTTDTQYF
clone_size: NA; v_call: TRBV30; d_call: TRBD2; j_call: TRBJ2-3; cdr3_nt: TGTGCCTGGAATGGGGGAGCGGGGTCAGATACGCAGTATTTT; cdr3_aa: CAWNGGAGSDTQYF
clone_size: few; v_call: TRBV6-5; d_call: NA; j_call: TRBJ1-5; cdr3_nt: TGTGCCAGCAGTTACGGAGCGACGACGCCCCAGCATTTT; cdr3_aa: CASSYGATTPQHF
clone_size: NA; v_call: TRBV6-5; d_call: NA; j_call: TRBJ2-5; cdr3_nt: TGTGCCAGCAGCCGAAAATGGGCGGAGACCCAGTACTTC; cdr3_aa: CASSRKWAETQYF
clone_size: NA; v_call: TRBV7-2; d_call: NA; j_call: TRBJ1-2; cdr3_nt: TGTGCCAGCAGCGTCACAGGGACCAGCTATGGCTACACCTTC; cdr3_aa: CASSVTGTSYGYTF
clone_size: once; v_call: TRBV7-9; d_call: TRBD2; j_call: TRBJ2-1; cdr3_nt: TGTGCCAGCAGCCCCACCGGGACTAGAGACAATGAGCAGTTCTTC; cdr3_aa: CASSPTGTRDNEQFF
clone_size: NA; v_call: TRBV13; d_call: NA; j_call: TRBJ1-1; cdr3_nt: TGTGCCAGCAGCTTAACAGCGAACACTGAAGCTTTCTTT; cdr3_aa: CASSLTANTEAFF
clone_size: once; v_call: TRBV4-1; d_call: TRBD1; j_call: TRBJ2-2; cdr3_nt: TGCGCCAGCAGCCGGCTGCCGGACAGGGGGCGGGCCGGGGAGCTGTTTTTT; cdr3_aa: CASSRLPDRGRAGELFF
clone_size: NA; v_call: TRBV18; d_call: TRBD2; j_call: TRBJ2-7; cdr3_nt: TGTGCCAGCTCACCACGGACTAGCGGGAGTTTGTCGTACGAGCAGTACTTC; cdr3_aa: CASSPRTSGSLSYEQYF
clone_size: once; v_call: TRBV24-1; d_call: NA; j_call: TRBJ2-3; cdr3_nt: TGTGCCACCAGTGTCGCAGATACGCAGTATTTT; cdr3_aa: CATSVADTQYF
clone_size: once; v_call: TRBV4-1; d_call: NA; j_call: TRBJ2-7; cdr3_nt: TGCGCCAGCAGCCAAGATCAATCGGCAGGGTTCGAGCAGTACTTC; cdr3_aa: CASSQDQSAGFEQYF
clone_size: NA; v_call: TRBV5-1; d_call: TRBD1; j_call: TRBJ1-2; cdr3_nt: TGCGCCAGCAGCTTCTCCGGGACAGGGGGTGACTATGGCTACACCTTC; cdr3_aa: CASSFSGTGGDYGYTF
clone_size: NA; v_call: TRBV27; d_call: TRBD2; j_call: TRBJ2-5; cdr3_nt: TGTGCCAGCTCGGGACTAGCGGGAGTGGGCGGCCAAGAGACCCAGTACTTC; cdr3_aa: CASSGLAGVGGQETQYF
clone_size: NA; v_call: TRBV5-1; d_call: NA; j_call: TRBJ2-1; cdr3_nt: TGCGCCAGCAGCCGAGTCCCTGGGACTCACCTCTCCTACAATGAGCAGTTCTTC; cdr3_aa: CASSRVPGTHLSYNEQFF
clone_size: NA; v_call: TRBV7-6; d_call: TRBD2; j_call: TRBJ2-1; cdr3_nt: TGTGCCAGCAGCCCTAGCGGGAGGGCCGGAGAGCAGTTCTTC; cdr3_aa: CASSPSGRAGEQFF
clone_size: NA; v_call: TRBV21-1; d_call: NA; j_call: TRBJ2-3; cdr3_nt: TGTGCCAGCAGCAAAGCCCTAGCGGCTAGCACAGATACGCAGTATTTT; cdr3_aa: CASSKALAASTDTQYF
clone_size: once; v_call: TRBV5-4; d_call: TRBD1; j_call: TRBJ1-3; cdr3_nt: TGTGCCAGCAGCTTGGGGGGGACAGTCTCTGGAAACACCATATATTTT; cdr3_aa: CASSLGGTVSGNTIYF
clone_size: NA; v_call: TRBV2; d_call: NA; j_call: TRBJ2-5; cdr3_nt: TGTGCCTCAGGGGGTTTGGCGGGACTCCGGCCGACCCAGTACTTC; cdr3_aa: CASGGLAGLRPTQYF
clone_size: NA; v_call: TRBV2; d_call: NA; j_call: TRBJ1-5; cdr3_nt: TGTGCCAGCAGTGGGACAGCCCCTTATCAGCCCCAGCATTTT; cdr3_aa: CASSGTAPYQPQHF
clone_size: NA; v_call: TRBV5-1; d_call: NA; j_call: TRBJ1-2; cdr3_nt: TGCGCCAGCAGCCCCATTACAAAACCTAACTATGGCTACACCTTC; cdr3_aa: CASSPITKPNYGYTF
clone_size: NA; v_call: TRBV19; d_call: NA; j_call: TRBJ1-1; cdr3_nt: TGTGCCAGTAGTAACAAACAGGGAAGAATGAACACTGAAGCTTTCTTT; cdr3_aa: CASSNKQGRMNTEAFF
clone_size: NA; v_call: TRBV5-4; d_call: TRBD1; j_call: TRBJ1-1; cdr3_nt: TGTGCCAGCAGCTTAGGAGGCAGGGACAGTGAAGCTTTCTTT; cdr3_aa: CASSLGGRDSEAFF
clone_size: NA; v_call: TRBV21-1; d_call: NA; j_call: TRBJ2-5; cdr3_nt: TGTGCCAGCAGCAAAGTAGGGACTAGCAATGGAACCCGAGAGACCCAGTACTTC; cdr3_aa: CASSKVGTSNGTRETQYF
clone_size: NA; v_call: TRBV19; d_call: NA; j_call: TRBJ2-3; cdr3_nt: TGTGCCAGTAGTAACTTCAGGGGAAGCAGCACAGATACGCAGTATTTT; cdr3_aa: CASSNFRGSSTDTQYF
clone_size: NA; v_call: TRBV12-3/TRBV12-4; d_call: NA; j_call: TRBJ1-5; cdr3_nt: TGTGCCAGCAGGCGGGTTAGCAATCAGCCCCAGCATTTT; cdr3_aa: CASRRVSNQPQHF
clone_size: NA; v_call: TRBV14; d_call: NA; j_call: TRBJ1-1; cdr3_nt: TGTGCCAGCAGCCAAATCGGACAGGAAGCTTTCTTT; cdr3_aa: CASSQIGQEAFF
clone_size: NA; v_call: TRBV5-8; d_call: NA; j_call: TRBJ2-1; cdr3_nt: TGTGCCAGCAGCTTGTACGCGGGCCGCGTGAATGAGCAGTTCTTC; cdr3_aa: CASSLYAGRVNEQFF
clone_size: few; v_call: TRBV18; d_call: TRBD2; j_call: TRBJ2-1; cdr3_nt: TGTGCCAGCTCACCACCCCAGCGGGACTTCAATGAGCAGTTCTTC; cdr3_aa: CASSPPQRDFNEQFF
clone_size: NA; v_call: TRBV7-9; d_call: TRBD2; j_call: TRBJ2-1; cdr3_nt: TGTGCCAGCAGCCTCTTGACCGGGACTAGCGGGAGTATAGATGAGCAGTTCTTC; cdr3_aa: CASSLLTGTSGSIDEQFF
clone_size: NA; v_call: TRBV28; d_call: TRBD1; j_call: TRBJ2-7; cdr3_nt: TGTGCCGCGGCGGGACAGGGCCTCTACGAGCAGTACTTC; cdr3_aa: CAAAGQGLYEQYF
clone_size: NA; v_call: TRBV5-1; d_call: TRBD2; j_call: TRBJ2-7; cdr3_nt: TGCGCCAGCAGCCCCCCCCGAGGACTAGCGGATTCCTACGAGCAGTACTTC; cdr3_aa: CASSPPRGLADSYEQYF
clone_size: NA; v_call: TRBV27; d_call: NA; j_call: TRBJ2-7; cdr3_nt: TGTGCCAGCAGTTTAAAACAGGGTAGCTCCTACGAGCAGTACTTC; cdr3_aa: CASSLKQGSSYEQYF
clone_size: NA; v_call: TRBV4-3; d_call: TRBD2; j_call: TRBJ2-3; cdr3_nt: TGCGCCAGCAGCCCGGGACTAGCGGGAATCAGGGTAGATACGCAGTATTTT; cdr3_aa: CASSPGLAGIRVDTQYF
clone_size: NA; v_call: TRBV19; d_call: TRBD2; j_call: TRBJ2-1; cdr3_nt: TGTGCCAGTAGTATAGATCGGGGTACTAGCGGGATTGATGAGCAGTTCTTC; cdr3_aa: CASSIDRGTSGIDEQFF
clone_size: NA; v_call: TRBV11-2; d_call: NA; j_call: TRBJ1-1; cdr3_nt: TGTGCCAGCAGCTTTTCAGGGTCCGGTGAAGCTTTCTTT; cdr3_aa: CASSFSGSGEAFF